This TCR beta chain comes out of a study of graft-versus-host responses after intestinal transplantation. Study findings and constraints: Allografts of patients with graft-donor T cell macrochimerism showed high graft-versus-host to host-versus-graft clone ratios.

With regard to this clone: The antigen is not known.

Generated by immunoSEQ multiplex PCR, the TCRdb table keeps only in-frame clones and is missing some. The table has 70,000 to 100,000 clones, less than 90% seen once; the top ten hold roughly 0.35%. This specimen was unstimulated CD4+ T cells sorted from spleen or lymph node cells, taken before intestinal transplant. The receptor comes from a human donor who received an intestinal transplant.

The CDR3 DNA reads TGTGCCAGTCCTAGGGGGGGGACTAGCGGGAGGATTCCCCAAGAGACCCAGTACTTC. This translates into CASPRGGTSGRIPQETQYF. The gene calls are TRBV28 and TRBJ2-5; 15 nucleotides match TRBD2. Germline CDR1 is MDHEN and CDR2 is SYDVKM. J gave up 1 base and V 9 bases, and 15 bases lay outside the gene matches. This CDR3 has 19 residues.